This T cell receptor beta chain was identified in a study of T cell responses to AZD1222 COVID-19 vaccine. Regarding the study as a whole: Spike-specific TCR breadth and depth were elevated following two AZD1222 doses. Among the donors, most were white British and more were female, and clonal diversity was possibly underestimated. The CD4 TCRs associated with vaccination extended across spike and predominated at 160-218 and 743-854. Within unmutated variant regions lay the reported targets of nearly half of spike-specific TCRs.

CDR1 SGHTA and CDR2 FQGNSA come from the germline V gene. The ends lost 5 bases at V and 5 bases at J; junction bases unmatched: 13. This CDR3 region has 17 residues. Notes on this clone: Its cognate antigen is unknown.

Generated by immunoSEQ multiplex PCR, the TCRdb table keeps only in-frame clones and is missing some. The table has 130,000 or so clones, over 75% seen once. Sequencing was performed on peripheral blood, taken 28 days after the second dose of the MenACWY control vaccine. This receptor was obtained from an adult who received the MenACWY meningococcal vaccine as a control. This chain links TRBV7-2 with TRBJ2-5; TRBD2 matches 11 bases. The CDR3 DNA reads TGTGCCAGCAGCGCATCGGTAGCGGGAGGGCCACGGGAGACCCAGTACTTC. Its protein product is CASSASVAGGPRETQYF.